The 23 T cell receptor beta chains below come from one sample, sequenced in a study of T cells in Graves' hyperthyroidism and ophthalmopathy (dated 2019 in TCRdb). To prepare the library, multiplex PCR was applied. Sequenced on an Illumina HiSeq 2000. TCR beta CDR3 regions were amplified from RNA transcripts. A first-round RT-PCR of the TCR CDR3 used the HTBI primer set with the Qiagen OneStep RT-PCR kit. TCRdb reran the public reads through fastp at Q25 and MiXCR, keeping productive beta chains. Duplicate CDR3 protein sequences are folded into a single record with the most common DNA and genes. For this sample there are about 540,000 distinct CDR3 sequences; 35% to 55% appear just once. The ten largest clones take up roughly 8.2% of the sample. Material: peripheral blood or thyroid tissue (not recorded which). These receptors were obtained from a woman aged 18-29 years with Graves' hyperthyroidism. Donor details come from another sample of the same person, matched by shared clones.

On this clonotype: The germline gene is not matched at one end of the junction; a read error may be the cause. J is TRBJ1-1 and V is TRBV7-2, with a possible D match to TRBD1 (5 bases). The germline gives CDR1 SGHTA, CDR2 FQGNSA. There are 15 residues in the CDR3. CDR3 sequence reads: CASSQSLGGNTEAFF. Written as DNA, the CDR3 is TGCGCCAGCAGCCAATCCCTGGGGGGTAACACTGAAGCTTTCTTT.

This clonotype was recorded only once. Likely a read error: the CDR3 ends without its conserved phenylalanine or tryptophan. The DNA is left out, because the CDR3 cannot be placed on it with certainty; the CDR3 is given as TCRdb lists it. J is TRBJ1-4 and V is TRBV10-3; TRBD1, the table's D call, was not compared with the DNA. Germline V gives CDR1 ENHRY, CDR2 SYGVKD. The CDR3 is 10 residues long, counting both termini. The CDR3 here is CAIGDRRFVY.

This clonotype was picked up many times. The rearrangement joins TRBV12-3 or TRBV12-4 to TRBJ1-5, with a weak D call TRBD1 (6 bases). The CDR3 totals 14 residues. V lost 2 bases, J lost 6 bases, and 11 bases lay in between. The CDR3 is CASSLRGSGQPQHF. The CDR3 DNA reads as TGTGCCAGCAGTTTAAGGGGGTCGGGTCAGCCCCAGCATTTT.

The chain employs TRBV13 and TRBJ2-2, with a tentative D call TRBD2 (5 bases). CDR1 is PRHDT, CDR2 FYEKMQ, per germline (reference sequence). The CDR3 is 14 amino acids. Trimming shortened V by 0 bases and J by 3 bases, and 5 bases separated the two germline ends. The CDR3 loop reads CASSLGRDTGELFF. CDR3 DNA sequence: TGTGCCAGCAGCTTAGGGAGGGACACCGGGGAGCTGTTTTTT.

The count of this clonotype is one. This chain links TRBV9 with TRBJ2-5; 10 bases agree with TRBD2. Per germline, CDR1 SGDLS and CDR2 YYNGEE. The V segment lost 5 bases and the J segment 7 bases; nucleotides outside the gene matches: 14. The CDR3 loop spans 16 amino acids. The CDR3 DNA reads TGTGCCAGCAGTTTACCCGGGACTAGCGTAAGGGGGACCCAGTACTTC. It encodes CASSLPGTSVRGTQYF.

The J gene is TRBJ2-2, the V gene TRBV7-2; D unresolved. The germline CDR1 and CDR2 sequences are SGHTA and FQGNSA. The CDR3 has 13 amino acids. This chain's CDR3 is CAQTYANTGELFF. DNA of the CDR3: TGTGCTCAGACCTACGCGAACACCGGGGAGCTGTTTTTT.

The V gene is TRBV25-1, the J gene TRBJ2-7; 7 positions match TRBD2. The CDR3 length is 13 residues. Germline-derived CDR1 and CDR2 are MGHDK and SYGVNS. The CDR3, as DNA: TGTGCGACCACGGGGGGAGGTCTAAACGAGCAGTACTTC. Translating gives CATTGGGLNEQYF.

The CDR3 DNA reads TGTGCCAGCAGCCAAGCGGGTACAACTCAAGAGACCCAGTACTTC. Translation: CASSQAGTTQETQYF. The V call is TRBV7-9, the J call TRBJ2-5; perhaps TRBD2 as D (6 bases). Germline V gene sequence: CDR1 SEHNR, CDR2 FQNEAQ (reference sequence). The V gene lost 5 bases and the J gene lost 2 bases, with 15 bases spanning the gap. This CDR3 contains 15 residues.

As to this clonotype: Being one base from a much bigger clone, this may be a read error. The CDR3 sequence: CASSLDDYGYTF. In DNA, the CDR3 is TGTGCCAGCAGCTTGGATGACTATGGCTACACCTTC. This chain connects TRBV7-9 to TRBJ1-2; D gene unclear. CDR1 is SEHNR, CDR2 FQNEAQ, per germline (reference sequence). Trimming removed 3 bases from V and 3 bases from J, with 5 bases in between. The CDR3 totals 12 residues.

V gene TRBV29-1 combines with J gene TRBJ2-7; 13 bases agree with TRBD2. This CDR3 region has 16 residues. Trimming at V came to 8 bases and at J to 3 bases, leaving 13 bases not matched to a gene. Germline V CDR1 and CDR2: SQVTM, ANQGSEA. The CDR3 reads CSIRDSGLAGVYEQYF. The CDR3 DNA sequence: TGCAGCATCCGGGACAGCGGACTAGCGGGAGTCTACGAGCAGTACTTC.

This chain links TRBV29-1 with TRBJ1-2, with unresolved D. CDR1 is SQVTM, CDR2 ANQGSEA, per germline. The ends were cut back, 8 bases at V and 8 bases at J, with 18 bases in the middle. The CDR3 spans 12 residues. This CDR3 reads CSQEQWARGYTF. The DNA for the CDR3 is TGCAGCCAAGAACAGTGGGCACGAGGCTACACCTTC.

The V call is TRBV5-1, the J call TRBJ1-2; 10 positions match TRBD1. Germline V gene sequence: CDR1 SGHRS, CDR2 YFSETQ. The CDR3 spans 15 residues. Germline trimming cut 3 bases from V and 8 bases from J; bases unmatched to any gene: 10. CDR3 coding DNA: TGCGCCAGCAGCTCAACTTCCGGGACAGGGGTAGGCTACACCTTC. Its protein is CASSSTSGTGVGYTF.

The chain recombines TRBV5-1 with TRBJ2-7, with D perhaps given as TRBD1 or TRBD2 (6 bases each). The CDR3 consists of 13 residues. Germline assignment: CDR1 SGHRS and CDR2 YFSETQ. V lost 4 bases and J 6 bases, leaving 14 bases between the germline ends. In DNA form, the CDR3 reads TGCGCCAGCAGCCAGCTACAGGGAGGCGAGCAGTACTTC. Translating gives CASSQLQGGEQYF.

This clonotype was picked up a small number of times. V is TRBV7-2 and J is TRBJ2-7; the D gene could be TRBD1 or TRBD2 (6 bases each). This CDR3 comprises 15 residues. Germline CDR1 is SGHTA and CDR2 is FQGNSA. The V end lost 5 bases, the J end lost 1 base, and 15 bases lay between the germline ends. The CDR3 is CASSRGRSLSYEQYF. CDR3 nucleotide sequence: TGTGCCAGCAGCCGGGGGCGGAGCCTATCCTACGAGCAGTACTTC.

The chain recombines TRBV29-1 with TRBJ2-5; 12 nucleotides agree with TRBD2. V trimming: 3 bases; J trimming: 4 bases; junction bases outside the gene matches: 3. Germline CDR1 is SQVTM and CDR2 is ANQGSEA. The CDR3 has 14 residues. In nucleotides, the CDR3 is TGCAGCGTTGACTCGACTAGCGGGAGAGAGACCCAGTACTTC. Translated, it gives CSVDSTSGRETQYF. The full variable domain, its missing parts supplied by reference TRBV29-1 and TRBJ2-5, is SAVISQKPSRDICQRGTSLTIQCQVDSQVTMMFWYRQQPGQSLTLIATANQGSEATYESGFVIDKFPISRPNLTFSTLTVSNMSPEDSSIYLCSVDSTSGRETQYFGPGTRLLVL.

This clonotype was observed once. A clone one base away is much larger, so this may be a read error. The chain carries TRBV6-1 and TRBJ2-2, with 8 positions matching TRBD2. Germline assignment: CDR1 MNHNS and CDR2 SASEGT. The CDR3 loop spans 16 amino acids. The DNA of the CDR3 is TGTGTCATCAGTGAAGCGGCGGGAGGGAACACCGGGGAGCTGTTTTTT. This translates into CVISEAAGGNTGELFF.

This clonotype was seen ten or more times. The chain has TRBV10-3 and TRBJ2-7; weak D call: TRBD1 (5 bases). This CDR3 comprises 13 residues. The ends were cut back, 7 bases at V and 1 base at J, with 11 bases in the middle. In germline, CDR1 is ENHRY, CDR2 SYGVKD. The CDR3 sequence is CAIKETASYEQYF. CDR3 nucleotides: TGTGCCATCAAGGAGACAGCTTCCTACGAGCAGTACTTC.

This rearrangement joins TRBV7-2 to TRBJ2-7, with D maybe TRBD1 (6 bases). CDR3 length: 14 residues. Germline assignment: CDR1 SGHTA and CDR2 FQGNSA. V shed 7 bases and J shed 3 bases, with 16 bases lying between them. CDR3 DNA sequence: TGTGCCAGCAACACCCAGGGGCGATTCTACGAGCAGTACTTC. Translation gives CASNTQGRFYEQYF.

The chain carries TRBV2 and TRBJ1-1; no firm D call. The CDR3 spans 13 residues. The V end was cut by 9 bases, the J end by 5 bases, with 16 bases between. Germline CDR1 is SNHLY and CDR2 is FYNNEI. The CDR3 here is CASTLGIATEAFF. The CDR3 nucleotides read TGTGCCAGTACTCTCGGGATTGCAACTGAAGCTTTCTTT.

Only a few counts were recorded for this clonotype. This chain joins TRBV5-1 and TRBJ2-7; 8 nucleotides agree with TRBD1. Germline V gene data show CDR1 as SGHRS and CDR2 as YFSETQ. This CDR3 has 13 amino acids. The V and J ends lost 5 bases and 3 bases, in that order; junction bases with no gene match: 4. The CDR3 nucleotides read TGCGCCAGCAGATTCACAGGGGGCTACGAGCAGTACTTC. This sequence encodes CASRFTGGYEQYF.

This chain uses TRBV7-2 with TRBJ1-2; the D gene is possibly TRBD1 (6 bases). V dropped 5 bases and J dropped 4 bases, with 14 bases sitting between them. CDR3 length: 14 amino acids. The germline V gene encodes CDR1 SGHTA and CDR2 FQGNSA. CDR3: CASSTQQGGYGYTF. In DNA, the CDR3 is TGTGCCAGCAGCACACAACAGGGTGGCTATGGCTACACCTTC.

The chain combines TRBV2 with TRBJ2-7; tentative D call: TRBD1 (6 bases). The CDR3 has 15 residues. The ends were cut back, 6 bases at V and 4 bases at J, with 19 bases in the middle. Germline V lookup: CDR1 SNHLY, CDR2 FYNNEI. CDR3 in DNA: TGTGCCAGCAGCCGGCTAACAGGGTCCCGGTACGAGCAGTACTTC. The encoded protein is CASSRLTGSRYEQYF.

This clonotype was picked up many times. The rearrangement uses TRBV2 and TRBJ2-7; TRBD1 matches 7 bases. Germline V lookup: CDR1 SNHLY, CDR2 FYNNEI. The V and J ends lost 7 bases and 6 bases, in that order; junction bases with no gene match: 6. CDR3 size: 12 residues. CDR3 amino acids: CASNTGEAEQYF. The CDR3 bases are TGTGCCAGCAATACAGGGGAAGCCGAGCAGTACTTC.